A selection of T cell receptor beta chains follows, all from one sample in a study of blood T cell repertoires in COVID-19. The method was immunoSEQ multiplex PCR; TCRdb's version includes in-frame clones alone and lacks a portion of them. Of roughly 150,000 clones listed, approximately 85% were seen once; the top ten hold around 7%. The sample comprised peripheral blood. These TCRs come from a man at least 80 years old with COVID-19, enrolled during active disease. Both conserved end residues are part of each CDR3. The D gene is left open where the match is weak. Part of the rows lack a size; the others show once, few, many or a class for expanded clones.

j_call | d_call | clone_size | v_call | cdr3_nt | cdr3_aa
TRBJ1-1 | TRBD1 | . | TRBV6-5 | TGTGCCAGCAGTTCACAGGGGGCGAACACTGAAGCTTTCTTT | CASSSQGANTEAFF
TRBJ2-7 | TRBD1 | . | TRBV19 | TGTGCCAGTAGCGGCGACAGGGCTCGCGAGCAGTACTTC | CASSGDRAREQYF
TRBJ2-7 | TRBD1 | . | TRBV27 | TGTGCCAGCAGTTCCGACAGGGTGAGGGACTACGAGCAGTACTTC | CASSSDRVRDYEQYF
TRBJ2-1 | TRBD2 | . | TRBV4-2 | TGTGCCAGCAGCCAAAGGGCTAGCGGGGGGCACGAAGCCCATGAGCAGTTCTTC | CASSQRASGGHEAHEQFF
TRBJ1-2 | . | once | TRBV28 | TGTGCCAGCAGTTCCCGGGGCTACACCTTC | CASSSRGYTF
TRBJ1-5 | TRBD1 | . | TRBV4-2 | TGTGCCAGCAGCCAGACAGGGGGCGAACTGCCCCAGCATTTT | CASSQTGGELPQHF
TRBJ1-1 | . | few | TRBV6-5 | TGTGCCAGCAGTCCCCGACCAGGGAACACTGAAGCTTTCTTT | CASSPRPGNTEAFF
TRBJ2-7 | . | . | TRBV9 | TGTGCCAGCAGCAAAGGGGTTAGGGAAGAGCAGTACTTC | CASSKGVREEQYF
TRBJ1-6 | . | . | TRBV19 | TGTGCCAGTAGTGCGGACAGTTTTTCACCCCTCCACTTT | CASSADSFSPLHF
TRBJ1-3 | TRBD1 | . | TRBV7-2 | TGTGCCAGCAGCCCGGACAGGGGGACCGGAAACACCATATATTTT | CASSPDRGTGNTIYF
TRBJ1-2 | . | . | TRBV6-5 | TGTGCCAGCAGGGCGACTACTATGGGCTACACCTTC | CASRATTMGYTF
TRBJ2-3 | . | once | TRBV27 | TGTGCCAGCAGTCCCCGACTCCGAGATACGCAGTATTTT | CASSPRLRDTQYF
TRBJ1-3 | . | . | TRBV7-8 | TGTGCCAGCAGCCCCCTAGGGCAGGGAACTGGAAACACCATATATTTT | CASSPLGQGTGNTIYF
TRBJ1-2 | . | . | TRBV29-1 | TGCAGCGCGGACCTGACTAATTATGGCTACACCTTC | CSADLTNYGYTF
TRBJ1-4 | . | few | TRBV9 | TGTGCCAGCAGCATCGGACAGCATGCAACTAATGAAAAACTGTTTTTT | CASSIGQHATNEKLFF
TRBJ1-3 | . | . | TRBV5-1 | TGCGCCAGCAGCCCGAGCGGGGGCGCAGATGGAAACACCATATATTTT | CASSPSGGADGNTIYF
TRBJ2-5 | . | . | TRBV5-8 | TGTGCCAGCACCTTGGGGAGGGGGCTACGACAAGAGACCCAGTACTTC | CASTLGRGLRQETQYF
TRBJ1-3 | TRBD1 | . | TRBV6-1 | TGTGCCAGCAGTGCTCAGGGGGTAGTACTTGGAAACACCATATATTTT | CASSAQGVVLGNTIYF
TRBJ1-2 | . | . | TRBV28 | TGTGCCACATTGGACAGTCGGACCACATCACGCTACACCTTC | CATLDSRTTSRYTF
TRBJ1-5 | . | . | TRBV6-2/TRBV6-3 | TGTGCCAGCAGTCAAGGACAGTTCTTCAATCAGCCCCAGCATTTT | CASSQGQFFNQPQHF
TRBJ1-5 | . | . | TRBV12-3/TRBV12-4 | TGTGCCAGCAGTTTGGGAGGTCGGCAGCCCCAGCATTTT | CASSLGGRQPQHF
TRBJ2-1 | TRBD2 | . | TRBV28 | TGTGCCAGCAGGCCGCCGGGACTAGCGGGCGAGCAGTTCTTC | CASRPPGLAGEQFF
TRBJ1-5 | . | . | TRBV4-1 | TGCGCCAGCAGCCAAGAGGGAGGGTCTGGTCGCAATCAGCCCCAGCATTTT | CASSQEGGSGRNQPQHF
TRBJ2-7 | . | . | TRBV11-2 | TGTGCCAGCAGCTTCCGGGACACCAACTCCTACGAGCAGTACTTC | CASSFRDTNSYEQYF
TRBJ1-5 | . | few | TRBV19 | TGTGCCAGTAGTATAGGTGCAGGGAATGTAGGTCAGCCCCAGCATTTT | CASSIGAGNVGQPQHF
TRBJ1-2 | TRBD1 | . | TRBV6-5 | TGTGCCAGCGGCGACAGGGGTATCTATGGCTACACCTTC | CASGDRGIYGYTF
TRBJ2-1 | . | . | TRBV7-8 | TGTGCCAGCAGCCGAGCCTTATTACTAGGGGGGGGGCCCAATGAGCAGTTCTTC | CASSRALLLGGGPNEQFF
TRBJ1-3 | TRBD1 | . | TRBV6-5 | TGTGCCAGCAGCAAGACAGGGGGCGCCCACACCATATATTTT | CASSKTGGAHTIYF
TRBJ1-1 | TRBD1 | . | TRBV19 | TGTGCCAGTGGGACAGGGCGACTGAACACTGAAGCTTTCTTT | CASGTGRLNTEAFF
TRBJ1-3 | . | . | TRBV7-9 | TGTGCCAGCAGCTTAGCAGGGGCTGGAAACACCATATATTTT | CASSLAGAGNTIYF
TRBJ1-1 | TRBD1 | . | TRBV5-8 | TGTGCCAGCAGCTTTACAGGGGCCTTAGCTGAAGCTTTCTTT | CASSFTGALAEAFF
TRBJ1-6 | TRBD1 | . | TRBV6-1 | TGTGCCAGCAGTGATTATTTGACAGGGCGATCACCCCTCCACTTT | CASSDYLTGRSPLHF
TRBJ1-2 | TRBD1 | . | TRBV28 | TGTGCCAGCAGTTTATTGACAGGGGGGGACTATGGCTACACCTTC | CASSLLTGGDYGYTF
TRBJ2-3 | TRBD1 | . | TRBV3-1/TRBV3-2 | TGTGCCAGCAGCCAAGGAACAGGGGGCACAGATACGCAGTATTTT | CASSQGTGGTDTQYF
TRBJ2-7 | . | . | TRBV6-5 | TGTGCCAGCAAAGAGGGTAGCGGCTCCTACGAGCAGTACTTC | CASKEGSGSYEQYF
TRBJ1-1 | TRBD1 | . | TRBV5-1 | TGCGCCAGCAGCGTGACAGGGGGCGCGCAGAACACTGAAGCTTTCTTT | CASSVTGGAQNTEAFF
TRBJ1-2 | . | few | TRBV28 | TGTGCCAGCAGTTTCCCCGGGGATAGCTATGGCTACACCTTC | CASSFPGDSYGYTF
TRBJ1-6 | . | . | TRBV7-9 | TGTGCCAGCAGCAAAACAGGAAATTCACCCCTCCACTTT | CASSKTGNSPLHF
TRBJ1-4 | . | . | TRBV6-5 | TGTGCCAGCGAGACAGTAGGGGATGAAAAACTGTTTTTT | CASETVGDEKLFF
TRBJ1-1 | . | once | TRBV7-9 | TGTGCCAGCAGGTTCGGGGGGGCGAGTGAAGCTTTCTTT | CASRFGGASEAFF
TRBJ1-3 | . | . | TRBV10-3 | TGTGCCATCAGTGAACAGGGCTCTGGAAACACCATATATTTT | CAISEQGSGNTIYF
TRBJ1-4 | . | . | TRBV5-8 | TGTGCCAGCAGCTTGGGCGGGTCAACTAATGAAAAACTGTTTTTT | CASSLGGSTNEKLFF
TRBJ1-5 | . | . | TRBV7-2 | TGTGCCAGCAGCTTCTCCCCTTATAGCAATCAGCCCCAGCATTTT | CASSFSPYSNQPQHF
TRBJ1-1 | . | . | TRBV7-2 | TGTGCCAGCAGCTCCACAACGAACACTGAAGCTTTCTTT | CASSSTTNTEAFF
TRBJ1-1 | . | . | TRBV18 | TGTGCCAGCTCAGGAGACACTGAAGCTTTCTTT | CASSGDTEAFF
TRBJ2-2 | . | . | TRBV5-1 | TGCGCCAGCAGCTTCCTGGGGCAAACCGGGGAGCTGTTTTTT | CASSFLGQTGELFF
TRBJ1-1 | . | . | TRBV3-1/TRBV3-2 | TGTGCCAGCAGCCAGTCGGGGGGTCCTGAAGCTTTCTTT | CASSQSGGPEAFF
TRBJ2-3 | TRBD2 | . | TRBV7-2 | TGTGCCAGCAGCCCAGGACTAGCGGGGGCAACAGATACGCAGTATTTT | CASSPGLAGATDTQYF
TRBJ1-2 | . | . | TRBV10-3 | TGTGCCATCAGTGAGTCGGACACGAACTATGGCTACACCTTC | CAISESDTNYGYTF
TRBJ1-5 | . | many | TRBV2 | TGTGCCAGCAGGGTAACAGGGAGTGGAGAACCCCAGCATTTT | CASRVTGSGEPQHF
TRBJ1-5 | TRBD1 | few | TRBV15 | TGTGCCACCAGCAGAGAGGGCAGGGGGAAACAGCCCCAGCATTTT | CATSREGRGKQPQHF
TRBJ2-5 | TRBD1 | once | TRBV7-3 | TGTGCCAGCAGCTCGACAGGGGGAGAGACCCAGTACTTC | CASSSTGGETQYF